Listed below are T cell receptor beta chains from one sample, sequenced in a study of sequential checkpoint blockade in melanoma. Clones were sequenced by immunoSEQ multiplex PCR, and TCRdb holds only the in-frame ones, with some missing. The sample lists about 12,000 clones, roughly 24% seen once, with about 21% in the top ten. Sequencing used tumor tissue (inferred from file names), obtained from a patient given nivolumab and ipilimumab in sequence. The receptors shown here come from a human donor with melanoma. Each CDR3 is given with its conserved first and last residue. A D gene is named only where the DNA matches it firmly. Size is omitted from some rows. Given values are once, few, many or a class for expanded clones.

TRBV12-5	TRBJ2-2	.	.	TGTGCTAGTGGTTTAGTTCGGGAAAAAGCGAACACCGGGGAGCTGTTTTTT	CASGLVREKANTGELFF
TRBV19	TRBJ2-1	.	TRBD1	TGTGCCAGTAGTATTAGGGTCAGGGGGCGGATTGAGCAGTTCTTC	CASSIRVRGRIEQFF
TRBV2	TRBJ1-2	.	.	TGTGCCAGCAGCGTAGGGTCTTGGCAGGGGCGGCATGGCTACACCTTC	CASSVGSWQGRHGYTF
TRBV11-3	TRBJ2-1	few	.	TGTGCCAGCAGCTTAGTACTAGGGCGGCGGGATGAGCAGTTCTTC	CASSLVLGRRDEQFF
TRBV28	TRBJ2-1	.	TRBD2	TGTGCCAGCAGCCTCGCTAGCGGGGCCTACAATGAGCAGTTCTTC	CASSLASGAYNEQFF
TRBV14	TRBJ1-1	.	.	TGTGCCAGCAGCCAAGGCTATGGGAGGGCTTTCTTT	CASSQGYGRAFF
TRBV5-1	TRBJ2-1	.	TRBD1	TGCGCCAGCAGCCGAGAGACAGGGGGCCTTTTTTTTTACAATGAGCAGTTCTTC	CASSRETGGLFFYNEQFF
TRBV5-1	TRBJ2-2	.	.	TGCGCCAGCAGCTTGGCCCACAGGGAGGGGGAGCTGTTTTTT	CASSLAHREGELFF
TRBV14	TRBJ1-2	.	TRBD1	TGTGCCAGCAGCCAAGTGGCAGGGGGGATCTCTAACTATGGCTACACCTTC	CASSQVAGGISNYGYTF
TRBV6-8	TRBJ2-1	few	.	TGTGCCAGCAGTTACTCTGCGGGGTCCGGCACCTACAATGAGCAGTTCTTC	CASSYSAGSGTYNEQFF
TRBV28	TRBJ1-2	.	.	TGTGCCAGCAGCCGCTTCAGGGCAGGGAAAGATGGCTACACCTTC	CASSRFRAGKDGYTF
TRBV19	TRBJ1-2	.	.	TGTGCCAGTAGTATCGCGGGGGGGGCCCTCGGGTATGGCTACACCTTC	CASSIAGGALGYGYTF
TRBV11-3	TRBJ2-3	.	.	TGTGCCAGCAGCTGCCCCATCTACTGTAGGGCAGATACGCAGTATTTT	CASSCPIYCRADTQYF
TRBV6-8	TRBJ1-1	many	.	TGTGCCAGCAGTTACGGGGCCTCCAGGGGGAACACTGAAGCTTTCTTT	CASSYGASRGNTEAFF
TRBV15	TRBJ2-1	.	.	TGTGCCACCAGCAGAGTTCTATATGCGCGTCCTAGCTCCTACAATGAGCAGTTCTTC	CATSRVLYARPSSYNEQFF
TRBV6-8	TRBJ2-2	few	TRBD1	TGTGCCGGGGGACAGGGGGAAACCGGGGAGCTGTTTTTT	CAGGQGETGELFF
TRBV10-3	TRBJ1-3	.	.	TGTGCCATCAGTGAGTCTTCGGGACACTTATGGGAACCCTCTGGAAACACCATATATTTT	CAISESSGHLWEPSGNTIYF
TRBV12-5	TRBJ2-7	.	.	TGTGCCAGCAAAACAGGAATGGGAAGCTACGAGCAGTACTTC	CASKTGMGSYEQYF
TRBV6-8	TRBJ1-5	few	.	TGTGCCATCAGCGAGACAGGTCAATATGGGCCCCAGCATTTT	CAISETGQYGPQHF
TRBV4-1	TRBJ2-7	few	TRBD1	TGCGCCAGCAGCCCCTGGACAGGGAGGTACGTAGCCTACGAGCAGTACTTC	CASSPWTGRYVAYEQYF
TRBV11-3	TRBJ2-1	few	.	TGTGCCAGCAGCGGAGGCATACAGGGCTACAATGAGCAGTTCTTC	CASSGGIQGYNEQFF
TRBV28	TRBJ2-3	.	.	TGTGCCAGCAGTACTTTAACAGATACGCAGTATTTT	CASSTLTDTQYF
TRBV29-1	TRBJ2-1	.	.	TGCAGCGCTATGAAAGGGGGTACCTACAATGAGCAGTTCTTC	CSAMKGGTYNEQFF
TRBV9	TRBJ2-3	.	.	TGTGCCAGCAGCCCCCTCGTGTGGGGTACGCAGTATTTT	CASSPLVWGTQYF
TRBV28	TRBJ1-4	few	.	TGTGCCAGCAGTTTCCGACAGGTTGATGAAAAACTGTTTTTT	CASSFRQVDEKLFF
TRBV18	TRBJ2-5	.	TRBD1	TGTGCCAGCTCACCAATGGACAGGGGAAGGGAGACCCAGTACTTC	CASSPMDRGRETQYF
TRBV11-3	TRBJ2-1	.	TRBD2	TGTGCCAGCAGCCCGACGGGACTAGGGGACGGAAATGAGCAGTTCTTC	CASSPTGLGDGNEQFF
TRBV11-3	TRBJ1-1	.	TRBD1	TGTGCCAGCAGCCAAGTAACGACAGGGCTCTTGAACACTGAAGCTTTCTTT	CASSQVTTGLLNTEAFF
TRBV28	TRBJ1-2	.	.	TGTGCCAGCAGTTTGGATGAGGGCCCAGATTACACCTTC	CASSLDEGPDYTF
TRBV6-8	TRBJ1-4	few	.	TGTGCCAGCATTCCAGGCCTAACGGTCGCAACTAATGAAAAACTGTTTTTT	CASIPGLTVATNEKLFF
TRBV6-8	TRBJ1-2	few	.	TGTGCCAGCACTACCCAAAAGGACCGTCTGTTCTATGGCTACACCTTC	CASTTQKDRLFYGYTF
TRBV28	TRBJ1-2	medium-sized	TRBD1	TGTGCCAGCAGCTGGGGAGGGGGCGCCTACACCTTC	CASSWGGGAYTF
TRBV4-1	TRBJ2-5	.	.	TGCGCCAGCAGCCACCTAAAGGTTGAAGAGACCCAGTACTTC	CASSHLKVEETQYF
TRBV6-8	TRBJ1-1	few	.	TGTGCCAGCAGTTACTCGTATGGGGGGCACACTGAAGCTTTCTTT	CASSYSYGGHTEAFF
TRBV6-8	TRBJ1-1	large	.	TGTGCCAGCACCGTCCAACTTAGTCTCCCCGCGGAAGCTTTCTTT	CASTVQLSLPAEAFF
TRBV19	TRBJ1-6	.	TRBD1	TGTGCCAGTAGTACTCGGACAGGGCGGCTACCCCTCCACTTT	CASSTRTGRLPLHF
TRBV1	TRBJ2-7	few	.	TGCGCCAGCAGCAACCCCACCCCCGTGGGGGGACCCTACGAGCAGTACTTC	CASSNPTPVGGPYEQYF
TRBV6-8	TRBJ1-1	.	.	TGTGCCAGCACCCCGGAGCCCGGAGACACTGAAGCTTTCTTT	CASTPEPGDTEAFF
TRBV19	TRBJ1-1	.	.	TGTGCCAGTTCAGACAGAGCCAACACTGAAGCTTTCTTT	CASSDRANTEAFF
TRBV6-8	TRBJ1-1	few	.	TGTGCCAGCAGTTACACGGCAGGGACGGTCTGGGTGAACACTGAAGCTTTCTTT	CASSYTAGTVWVNTEAFF
TRBV6-8	TRBJ2-2	few	.	TGTGCCACTATGGGGGACCCGCCGGACACCGGGGAGCTGTTTTTT	CATMGDPPDTGELFF
TRBV12-5	TRBJ2-2	.	.	TGTGCCAGCCGAGCAGGAACCGGGGAGCTGTTTTTT	CASRAGTGELFF
TRBV6-8	TRBJ1-1	many	.	TGTGCCAGCATTCAGACATCATTACGGGAGGTCCTGGCTGAAGCTTTCTTT	CASIQTSLREVLAEAFF
TRBV28	TRBJ1-5	.	.	TGTGCCAGCATCACTCGGAGCAATCAGCCCCAGCATTTT	CASITRSNQPQHF
TRBV28	TRBJ1-2	many	TRBD1	TGTGCCAGCAGTTTCTACCGGGACAGGGGGATGGAAGACTATGGCTACACCTTC	CASSFYRDRGMEDYGYTF
TRBV15	TRBJ1-1	few	TRBD1	TGTGCCACCAGCAGAGATCAAGGGTCAGGGGGCACTGAAGCTTTCTTT	CATSRDQGSGGTEAFF
TRBV9	TRBJ2-7	few	TRBD1	TGTGCCAGCAGTGTAACAGGGGTAGCATCCGAGCAGTACTTC	CASSVTGVASEQYF
TRBV11-3	TRBJ1-5	many	.	TGTGCCAGCAGCTTAGTGGGGGACGGTCAGCCCCAGCATTTT	CASSLVGDGQPQHF
TRBV6-8	TRBJ2-2	few	.	TGTGCCAGCAGCCGGGACATGGCGAACACCGGGGAGCTGTTTTTT	CASSRDMANTGELFF
TRBV6-8	TRBJ2-2	medium-sized	TRBD2	TGTGCCAGCAGTTACTATGGCGGGGGGAGGTGGGAGCTGTTTTTT	CASSYYGGGRWELFF
TRBV6-8	TRBJ1-2	.	.	TGTGCCAGCAGTTACTCCAGGTACTTTATCCATCATGGCTACACCTTC	CASSYSRYFIHHGYTF
TRBV4-1	TRBJ1-4	.	.	TGCGCCAGCAGCCAAGAGTTAGCTTTTCCGATTAATGAAAAACTGTTTTTT	CASSQELAFPINEKLFF
TRBV12-5	TRBJ1-2	few	.	TGTGCCACCAGGAGTGAGGATGGCTACACCTTC	CATRSEDGYTF
TRBV28	TRBJ1-5	few	.	TGTGCCAGCAGACCCTCCGACAGACCCAATCAGCCCCAGCATTTT	CASRPSDRPNQPQHF
TRBV11-3	TRBJ2-3	many	.	TGTGCCAGCATCTCGGACAGTTCCACAGATACGCAGTATTTT	CASISDSSTDTQYF
TRBV6-8	TRBJ2-6	many	.	TGTGCCAGCAGCCGTACAGGGACCGGGGCCAACGTCCTGACTTTC	CASSRTGTGANVLTF
TRBV28	TRBJ1-5	few	.	TGTGCCAGCAGTCCCCTCTTAGGTAGCAATCAGCCCCAGCATTTT	CASSPLLGSNQPQHF
TRBV23-1	TRBJ1-2	.	TRBD1	TGCGCCAGCAGCCAACCTAGACAGGGGGCGAATGGCTACACCTTC	CASSQPRQGANGYTF
TRBV7-7	TRBJ2-2	.	TRBD2	TGTGCCAGCAGCCTACGTCTCCTCAGCGGGGTGAACACCGGGGAGCTGTTTTTT	CASSLRLLSGVNTGELFF